This is a list of T cell receptor beta chains from one sample in a study of response to subunit inactivated influenza vaccine. MiXCR, applied by TCRdb to the RT-PCR reads, yields one record per CDR3 protein. The sample lists about 540,000 distinct CDR3 sequences, around a quarter occurring once. This same sample was also taken into another study, of T cells expressing NK-cell markers.

The input for sequencing was CD4+ T cells sorted from PBMCs, taken 11 to 12 days after vaccination. The receptors shown here come from a man in his forties or fifties who received an inactivated influenza vaccine. Each CDR3 is given with its conserved first and last residue. A D gene is named only where the DNA matches it firmly. The size entry is marked missing in some rows and otherwise reads once, few, many or a size class.

j_gene,abundance,d_gene,v_gene,CDR3nt,CDR3aa
TRBJ2-1,-,-,TRBV7-9,TGTGCCAGCAGCTTAAGTGGCCGCTCCTACAATGAGCAGTTCTTC,CASSLSGRSYNEQFF
TRBJ2-5,-,TRBD2,TRBV20-1,TGCAGTGCTAGAGACCGGCGACTAGCGGGTAGAGAGACCCAGTACTTC,CSARDRRLAGRETQYF
TRBJ2-5,few,TRBD1,TRBV5-1,TGCGCCAGCTGTCGGGACAGGGTGGAAGAGACCCAGTACTTC,CASCRDRVEETQYF
TRBJ1-5,-,-,TRBV6-4,TGTGCCAGCAGTGTCAGTCCCAATCAGCCCCAGCATTTT,CASSVSPNQPQHF
TRBJ2-1,-,-,TRBV15,TGTGCCACCAGCCCCCGCTCAGGGGTCTCCTACAATGAGCAGTTCTTC,CATSPRSGVSYNEQFF
TRBJ2-1,-,TRBD1,TRBV18,TGTGCCAGCTCCCCCGGGACAGGGCGAATAGCGGGTAATGAGCAGTTCTTC,CASSPGTGRIAGNEQFF
TRBJ2-3,few,-,TRBV7-6,TGTGCCAGCAGCTTAACGGCGGTAACCACAGATACGCAGTATTTT,CASSLTAVTTDTQYF
TRBJ2-1,-,-,TRBV7-2,TGTGCCAGCAGCTTTCCGCGGGATAACAATGAGCAGTTCTTC,CASSFPRDNNEQFF
TRBJ1-4,-,-,TRBV12-3/TRBV12-4,TGTGCCAGCAGTCCAAGACAGCGAGAAAAACTGTTTTTT,CASSPRQREKLFF
TRBJ1-2,-,-,TRBV20-1,TGCAGTGCTAGTGGCCCCGGCGACTACACCTTC,CSASGPGDYTF
TRBJ2-4,-,TRBD2,TRBV2,TGTGCCAGCAACAAGGGGAGGGGCCGGTCAAACATTCAGTACTTC,CASNKGRGRSNIQYF
TRBJ2-2,few,TRBD2,TRBV12-3/TRBV12-4,TGTGCCAGCCTTTCCTTAGCGGGAGGGCCATCTGGCACCGGGGAGCTGTTTTTT,CASLSLAGGPSGTGELFF
TRBJ2-7,-,-,TRBV28,TGTGCCAGCAGTTTTCACAGGGCCGATAACGAGCAGTACTTC,CASSFHRADNEQYF
TRBJ1-5,few,-,TRBV6-1,TGTGCCAGCAGTATATTGGAGAATCAGCCCCAGCATTTT,CASSILENQPQHF
TRBJ2-5,few,-,TRBV9,TGTGCCAGCAGCGTAGCGGTCAGCAACCAAGAGACCCAGTACTTC,CASSVAVSNQETQYF
TRBJ2-1,many,TRBD1,TRBV10-3,TGTGCCATCAGGCGGACAGGGGACAATGAGCAGTTCTTC,CAIRRTGDNEQFF
TRBJ2-3,few,-,TRBV5-1,TGCGCCAGCAGGACGGCACCTAGCACAGATACGCAGTATTTT,CASRTAPSTDTQYF
TRBJ2-2,-,-,TRBV2,TGTGCCAGCAGTGATGCCAAAAAGAACACCGGGGAGCTGTTTTTT,CASSDAKKNTGELFF
TRBJ2-7,-,TRBD1,TRBV5-1,TGCGCCAGCAGCCAGAACCCGGGACAGGGAGCCCTACTGGTTTTC,CASSQNPGQGALLVF
TRBJ2-4,-,-,TRBV14,TGTGCCAGCAGCCAAGCGGGGACCAAAAACATTCAGTACTTC,CASSQAGTKNIQYF
TRBJ2-1,-,TRBD1,TRBV27,TGTGCCAGCAGTTCGGGACAGTTCAACAATGAGCAGTTCTTC,CASSSGQFNNEQFF
TRBJ2-7,few,-,TRBV20-1,TGCAGTGCTAGAGATCTTCTCTCCTACGAGCAGTACTTC,CSARDLLSYEQYF
TRBJ2-2,-,-,TRBV29-1,TGCAGCGCCGTCACAGGGAAGGTTCCCGGGGAGCTGTTTTTT,CSAVTGKVPGELFF
TRBJ2-1,-,TRBD1,TRBV29-1,TGCAGCTTCGGGGGGACAGGGGCCGCCCACAATGAGCAGTTCTTC,CSFGGTGAAHNEQFF
TRBJ2-1,-,-,TRBV4-2,TGTGCCAGCGCGGAACGGGTAACCTACAATGAGCAGTTCTTC,CASAERVTYNEQFF
TRBJ2-7,-,-,TRBV9,TGTGCCAGCAGCGCCGCTCAGGGTTTAAGTCTCGACGAGCAGTACTTC,CASSAAQGLSLDEQYF